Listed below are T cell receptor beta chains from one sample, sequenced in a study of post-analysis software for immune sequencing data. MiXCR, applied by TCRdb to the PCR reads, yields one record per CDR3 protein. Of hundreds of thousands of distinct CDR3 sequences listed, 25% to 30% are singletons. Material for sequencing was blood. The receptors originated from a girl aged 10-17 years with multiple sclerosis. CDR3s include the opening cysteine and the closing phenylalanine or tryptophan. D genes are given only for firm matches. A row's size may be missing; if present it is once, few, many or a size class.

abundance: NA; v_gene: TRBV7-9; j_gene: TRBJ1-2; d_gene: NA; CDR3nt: TGTGCCAGCGCCCCCCTCGGTGTTAACTATGGCTACACCTTC; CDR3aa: CASAPLGVNYGYTF
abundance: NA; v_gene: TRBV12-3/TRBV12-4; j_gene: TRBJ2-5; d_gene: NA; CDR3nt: TGTGCCAGCGGTCGGTACGAAGAGACCCAGTACTTC; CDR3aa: CASGRYEETQYF
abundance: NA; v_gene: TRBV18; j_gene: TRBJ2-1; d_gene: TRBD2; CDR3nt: TGTGCCAGCTCACCAGGGACTAGCGGGAGTGTTTACAATGAGCAGTTCTTC; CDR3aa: CASSPGTSGSVYNEQFF
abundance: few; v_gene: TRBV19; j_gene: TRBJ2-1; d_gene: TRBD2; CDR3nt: TGTGCCAGTAGTGGTTGGGCTAGCGGGAGTAATGAGCAGTTCTTC; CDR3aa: CASSGWASGSNEQFF
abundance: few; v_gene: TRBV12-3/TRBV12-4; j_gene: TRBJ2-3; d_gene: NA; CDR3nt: TGTGCCAGCAGCCCGAGACAGCCTAGCACAGATACGCAGTATTTT; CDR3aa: CASSPRQPSTDTQYF
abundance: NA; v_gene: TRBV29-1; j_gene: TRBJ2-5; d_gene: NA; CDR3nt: TGCAGCGTTGATTCCGCGAGAGAGACCCAGTACTTC; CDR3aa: CSVDSARETQYF
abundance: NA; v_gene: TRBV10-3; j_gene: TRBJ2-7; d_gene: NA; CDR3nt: TGTGCCACCAGGGTTGGGACTCTAGCCTACGAGCAGTACTTC; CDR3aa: CATRVGTLAYEQYF
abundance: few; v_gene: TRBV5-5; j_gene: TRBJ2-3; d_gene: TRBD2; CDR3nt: TGTGCCAGCAGCTCTAAGAGCGGGGGGAGCACAGATACGCAGTATTTT; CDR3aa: CASSSKSGGSTDTQYF
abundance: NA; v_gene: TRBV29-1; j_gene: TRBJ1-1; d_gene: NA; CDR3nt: TGCAGCGTTGCGGGGGGGCCCATGAACACTGAAGCTTTCTTT; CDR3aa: CSVAGGPMNTEAFF
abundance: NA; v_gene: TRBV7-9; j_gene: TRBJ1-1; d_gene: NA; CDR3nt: TGTGCCAGCAGCAGCGGAGCAGGTGGGCAGTACCCTGAAGCTTTCTTT; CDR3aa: CASSSGAGGQYPEAFF
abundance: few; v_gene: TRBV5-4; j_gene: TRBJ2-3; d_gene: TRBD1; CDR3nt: TGTGCCAGCAGCCGCGGCGGACAGGGCGCAGATACGCAGTATTTT; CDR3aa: CASSRGGQGADTQYF
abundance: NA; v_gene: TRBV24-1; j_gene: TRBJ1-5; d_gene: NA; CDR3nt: TGTGCCACCAGTGATCCACTCCGTGGGGGCAGCAATCAGCCCCAGCATTTT; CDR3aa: CATSDPLRGGSNQPQHF
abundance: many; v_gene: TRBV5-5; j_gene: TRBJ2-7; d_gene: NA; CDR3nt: TGTGCCAGCAGCTTAGGTGGGGCCTCCTACGAGCAGTACTTC; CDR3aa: CASSLGGASYEQYF
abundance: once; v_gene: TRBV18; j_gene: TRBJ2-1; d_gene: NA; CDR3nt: TGTGCCAGCTCACTCACCACGGACAGTTCCTACAATGAGCAGTTCTTC; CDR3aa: CASSLTTDSSYNEQFF
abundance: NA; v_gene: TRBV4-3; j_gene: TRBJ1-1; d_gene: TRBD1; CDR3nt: TGCGCCAGCAGCCCGCTTGACCAGGGGGCGGAAAAAACTGAAGCTTTCTTT; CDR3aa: CASSPLDQGAEKTEAFF
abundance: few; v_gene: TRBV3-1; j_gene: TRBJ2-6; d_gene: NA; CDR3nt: TGTGCCAGCAGCCAAGTACGATCCTCTGGGGCCAACGTCCTGACTTTC; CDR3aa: CASSQVRSSGANVLTF
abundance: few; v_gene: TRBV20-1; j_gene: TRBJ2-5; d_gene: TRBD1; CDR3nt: TGCAGTGCTAGCCCCGGGACAGCCGGGGAAATGGAGACCCAGTACTTC; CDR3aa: CSASPGTAGEMETQYF
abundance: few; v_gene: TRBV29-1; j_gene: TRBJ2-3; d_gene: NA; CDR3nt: TGCAGCGTTAAAATCACAGGAGGGCGCACAGATACGCAGTATTTT; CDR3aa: CSVKITGGRTDTQYF
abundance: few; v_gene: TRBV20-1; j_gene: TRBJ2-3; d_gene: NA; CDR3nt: TGCAGTGCTAGAGATCTTCGGGGGATGTTGAGCACAGATACGCAGTATTTT; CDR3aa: CSARDLRGMLSTDTQYF
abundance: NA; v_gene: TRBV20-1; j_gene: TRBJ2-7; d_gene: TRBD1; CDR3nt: TGCAGTGCGACCGGGACAGGGCACTACGAGCAGTACTTC; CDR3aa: CSATGTGHYEQYF
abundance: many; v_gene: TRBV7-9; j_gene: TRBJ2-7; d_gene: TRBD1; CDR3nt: TGTGCCAGCAGTCCCGGGACAGTCTACGAGCAGTACTTC; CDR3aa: CASSPGTVYEQYF
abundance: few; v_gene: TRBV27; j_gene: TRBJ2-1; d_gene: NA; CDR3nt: TGTGCCAGCAGTTCTGGACAGGCGGGGAATGAGCAGTTCTTC; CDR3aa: CASSSGQAGNEQFF
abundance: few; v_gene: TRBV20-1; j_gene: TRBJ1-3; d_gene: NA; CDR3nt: TGCAGTGCAAGACGGGGGAGAAACACCATATATTTT; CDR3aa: CSARRGRNTIYF
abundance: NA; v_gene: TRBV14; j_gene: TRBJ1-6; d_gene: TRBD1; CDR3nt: TGTGCCAGCAAGATGACAGGGGGTAATTCACCCCTCCACTTT; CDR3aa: CASKMTGGNSPLHF
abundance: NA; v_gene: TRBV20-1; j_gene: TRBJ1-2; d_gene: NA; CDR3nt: TGCAGTGCCCAGGGGACCTACGGCTACACCTTC; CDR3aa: CSAQGTYGYTF
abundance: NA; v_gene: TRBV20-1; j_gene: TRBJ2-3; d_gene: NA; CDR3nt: TGCAGTGCTACCATGGACAGTTTCACAGATACGCAGTATTTT; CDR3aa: CSATMDSFTDTQYF
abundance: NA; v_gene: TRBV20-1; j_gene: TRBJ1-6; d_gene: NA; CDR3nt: TGCAGTGCCACCCGGACTCCCTCCCGGGGTAGGGGTTCACCCCTCCACTTT; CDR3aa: CSATRTPSRGRGSPLHF
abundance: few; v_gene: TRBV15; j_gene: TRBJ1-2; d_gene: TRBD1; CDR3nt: TGTGCCACCAGCCCCCGACGCGGGACAGGGTATGGCTACACCTTC; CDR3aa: CATSPRRGTGYGYTF
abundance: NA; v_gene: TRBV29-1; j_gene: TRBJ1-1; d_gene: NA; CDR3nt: TGCAGCGTTGAAGAGGGTAGTGTGGCTGAAGCTTTCTTT; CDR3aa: CSVEEGSVAEAFF
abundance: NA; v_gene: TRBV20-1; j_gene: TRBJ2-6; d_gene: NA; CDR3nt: TGCAGTGCTAGAGATAGGGGCTCTGGGGCCAACGTCCGGACTTTC; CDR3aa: CSARDRGSGANVRTF
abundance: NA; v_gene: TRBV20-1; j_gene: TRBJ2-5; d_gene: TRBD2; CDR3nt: TGCAGTGCTAGAGATTGGACTAGCGGGAAAGAGACCCAGTACTTC; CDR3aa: CSARDWTSGKETQYF
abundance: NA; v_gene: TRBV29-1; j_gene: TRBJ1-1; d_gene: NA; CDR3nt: TGCAGCTTTCTCCGGGACACTGAAGCTTTCTTT; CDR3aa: CSFLRDTEAFF
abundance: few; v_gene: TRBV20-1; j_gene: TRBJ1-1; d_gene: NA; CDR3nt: TGCAGTGCTAGAAGGGACAATTCGAACACTGAAGCTTTCTTT; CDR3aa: CSARRDNSNTEAFF
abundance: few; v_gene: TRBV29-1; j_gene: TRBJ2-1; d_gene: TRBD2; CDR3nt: TGCAGCGTTATCGGACTAGCGGGCGCCTACAATGAGCAGTTCTTC; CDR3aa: CSVIGLAGAYNEQFF
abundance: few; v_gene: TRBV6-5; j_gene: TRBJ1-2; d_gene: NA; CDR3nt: TGTGCCAGCAGTCCCGGGGAAGGTGGCTACACCTTC; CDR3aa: CASSPGEGGYTF
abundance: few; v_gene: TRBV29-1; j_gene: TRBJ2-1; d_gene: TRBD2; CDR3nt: TGCAGCGTTGTTCTAGCGGGGGTACTAAATGAGCAGTTCTTC; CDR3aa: CSVVLAGVLNEQFF
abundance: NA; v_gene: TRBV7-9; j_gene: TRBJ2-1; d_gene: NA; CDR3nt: TGTGCCAGCAGCTCCCCCGAGGGGGAGGGCATGGATGAGCAGTTCTTC; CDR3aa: CASSSPEGEGMDEQFF
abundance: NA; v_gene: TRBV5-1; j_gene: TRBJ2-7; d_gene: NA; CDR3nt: TGCGCCAGCGGCCGAGTTACCAGTTACGAGCAGTACTTC; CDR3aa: CASGRVTSYEQYF
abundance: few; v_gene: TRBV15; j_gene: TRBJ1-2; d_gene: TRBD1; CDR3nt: TGTGCCACCAGCAGAGGACAGGGTGACGGCTACACCTTC; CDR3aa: CATSRGQGDGYTF
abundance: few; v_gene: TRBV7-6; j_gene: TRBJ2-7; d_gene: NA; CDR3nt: TGTGCCAGCAGGTCCCAGGGATACGAGCAGTACTTC; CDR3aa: CASRSQGYEQYF